Presented here are 27 T cell receptor beta chains from one specimen sequenced in a study of blood T cell repertoires in COVID-19. The method was immunoSEQ multiplex PCR; TCRdb's version includes in-frame clones alone and lacks a portion of them. The repertoire consists of about 76,000 clones, with approximately 78% occurring once and the leading ten covering roughly a quarter. Sample: peripheral blood. These receptors all come from a human donor in a cohort sampled during active COVID-19.

The chain uses TRBV6-4 and TRBJ2-1; 10 bases match TRBD2. The V segment lost 4 bases and the J segment 7 bases; nucleotides outside the gene matches: 16. This CDR3 has 18 residues. Germline-derived CDR1 and CDR2 are MRHNA and SNTAGT. CDR3 nucleotide sequence: TGTGCCAGCAGTGCCCCCTCAAGGGGCCAACTAGCGGGGAATGAGCAGTTCTTC. Amino acid sequence: CASSAPSRGQLAGNEQFF.

The rearrangement joins TRBV4-1 to TRBJ1-2, with D tentatively TRBD1 (5 bases). V lost 2 bases and J 5 bases, leaving 12 bases between the germline ends. The germline V gene has CDR1 MGHRA and CDR2 YSYEKL. This CDR3 comprises 14 residues. CDR3 DNA sequence: TGCGCCAGCAGCCAACATGCTAGGGGATATGGCTACACCTTC. As protein: CASSQHARGYGYTF.

The chain employs TRBV6-5 and TRBJ1-1; possible D gene TRBD1, 6 bases. Trimming left V 6 bases short and J 6 bases short, with 11 bases between. Germline V gene lookup returns CDR1 MNHEY and CDR2 SVGAGI. The CDR3 is made up of 12 amino acids. The CDR3 nucleotides read TGTGCCAGCAGCCTTGACAGGTCTGAAGCTTTCTTT. It specifies CASSLDRSEAFF.

The chain recombines TRBV4-2 with TRBJ2-1, with D maybe TRBD1 (6 bases). The V and J ends lost 4 bases and 0 bases respectively, with 13 bases between them. Germline V lookup: CDR1 LGHNA, CDR2 YNFKEQ. The CDR3 has 16 residues. CDR3 nucleotide sequence: TGTGCCAGCAGCCTCCGGACAGACAGCTCCTACAATGAGCAGTTCTTC. Its translation is CASSLRTDSSYNEQFF.

This clone is a singleton in its sample. The V gene is TRBV2, the J gene TRBJ2-4; D not certain. The CDR3 is made up of 15 amino acids. CDR1 SNHLY and CDR2 FYNNEI come from the germline V gene. Trimming left V 6 bases short and J 0 bases short, with 12 bases between. The CDR3 DNA follows: TGTGCCAGCAGGGCCTCCCTCCTAGCCAAAAACATTCAGTACTTC. Its translation is CASRASLLAKNIQYF.

The V call is TRBV19, the J call TRBJ1-5, with 7 positions matching TRBD1. The CDR3 covers 15 residues. The trim removed 5 bases at V and 7 bases at J, leaving 11 bases unmatched. The germline CDR1 and CDR2 sequences are LNHDA and SQIVND (reference sequence). In nucleotides, the CDR3 is TGTGCCAGTAGTGCCCCCCGGGACAGAGTACAGCCCCAGCATTTT. This sequence encodes CASSAPRDRVQPQHF.

The chain uses TRBV2 and TRBJ2-1; 9 bases are a match to TRBD2. CDR1 is SNHLY and CDR2 is FYNNEI in the germline V gene. V lost 4 bases to trimming and J lost 7 bases; unmatched junction nucleotides: 5. The CDR3 runs 14 residues. CDR3 region: CASSGLAGWNEQFF. CDR3 coding DNA: TGTGCCAGCAGTGGCCTAGCGGGGTGGAATGAGCAGTTCTTC.

The chain recombines TRBV7-8 with TRBJ1-4; possibly TRBD1 for D (5 bases). Per germline, CDR1 SGHVS and CDR2 FQNEAQ. The CDR3 is 15 amino acids. V was shortened by 5 bases and J by 4 bases, with 14 bases between the two germline ends. The CDR3 DNA sequence: TGTGCCAGCAGCGCGACAGAAGATCGTAATGAAAAACTGTTTTTT. Translating it yields CASSATEDRNEKLFF.

This clone showed up just a few times. This chain uses TRBV18 with TRBJ2-2; the D gene is possibly TRBD2 (5 bases). The V and J ends lost 8 bases and 4 bases respectively, with 14 bases between them. Germline V gene lookup returns CDR1 KGHSH and CDR2 LQKENI. The CDR3 has 14 residues. The DNA of the CDR3 is TGTGCCAGCCTAACTCCGGCGGGCACCGGGGAGCTGTTTTTT. It is translated as CASLTPAGTGELFF.

V is TRBV7-9 and J is TRBJ1-2, with 7 bases matching TRBD1. V was clipped by 6 bases and J by 2 bases; unmatched bases: 6. Germline CDR1 is SEHNR and CDR2 is FQNEAQ (reference sequence). This CDR3 spans 14 amino acids. CDR3 protein: CASSFTGENYGYTF. CDR3 coding DNA: TGTGCCAGCAGTTTCACAGGGGAAAACTATGGCTACACCTTC.

The V and J genes are TRBV6-2 or TRBV6-3 and TRBJ1-6, with 10 bases matching TRBD1. The V gene end was trimmed by 2 bases and the J gene end by 13 bases; junction bases not matched to a gene: 8. CDR3 size: 15 residues. From germline, CDR1 is MNHEY and CDR2 SVGEGT. The CDR3 coding sequence is TGTGCCAGCAGTTACCCCCGGGACAGGGGTTTTCCCCTCCACTTT. Its translation: CASSYPRDRGFPLHF.

This clone has a single count. The chain carries TRBV30 and TRBJ2-5; possibly TRBD2 for D (6 bases). The CDR3 is 15 amino acids. Trimming shortened V by 2 bases and J by 0 bases, and 13 bases separated the two germline ends. The germline CDR1 and CDR2 sequences are GTSNPN and SVGIG (reference sequence). CDR3 sequence (DNA): TGTGCCTGGAGTCCGGGACTCCGGTACCAAGAGACCCAGTACTTC. Translating it yields CAWSPGLRYQETQYF.

This clone has more than one count but fewer than ten. The J gene is TRBJ1-5, the V gene TRBV7-8; D possibly corresponds to TRBD1 (6 bases). CDR3 length: 16 residues. V lost 5 bases and J lost 3, with 17 bases in between. From germline, CDR1 is SGHVS and CDR2 FQNEAQ. The CDR3, as DNA: TGTGCCAGCAGCGCTTACAGGGTGGTCTCCAATCAGCCCCAGCATTTT. This codes for CASSAYRVVSNQPQHF. The variable domain in full, with the rest retrieved from reference TRBV7-8 and TRBJ1-5, is GAGVSQSPRYKVAKRGQDVALRCDPISGHVSLFWYQQALGQGPEFLTYFQNEAQLDKSGLPSDRFFAERPEGSVSTLKIQRTQQEDSAVYLCASSAYRVVSNQPQHFGDGTRLSIL.

The J gene is TRBJ2-7, the V gene TRBV10-3; 7 bases map to TRBD1. Germline V lookup: CDR1 ENHRY, CDR2 SYGVKD. This CDR3 spans 14 amino acids. V was pared by 8 bases and J by 0 bases, with 7 bases of the junction left unmatched. The CDR3: CAIRTTGSSYEQYF. The CDR3 DNA reads as TGTGCCATCCGAACGACAGGGAGCTCCTACGAGCAGTACTTC.

This clone was seen just once. This rearrangement joins TRBV12-3 or TRBV12-4 to TRBJ2-1; D perhaps matches TRBD1 (6 bases). V lost 5 bases and J 9 bases, leaving 14 bases between the germline ends. CDR3 size: 13 residues. The CDR3 sequence: CASSPWTVGEQFF. The CDR3 DNA reads as TGTGCCAGCAGTCCGTGGACAGTTGGTGAGCAGTTCTTC.

J is TRBJ1-5 and V is TRBV3-1 (or the pseudogene TRBV3-2); 7 positions match TRBD1. CDR3 size: 17 residues. The germline gives CDR1 LGHDT, CDR2 YNNKEL (reference sequence). V lost 0 bases, J lost 4 bases, and 9 bases stayed unmatched. The CDR3 loop reads CASSQDLTGYGNQPQHF. In DNA, the CDR3 is TGTGCCAGCAGCCAAGACTTGACAGGGTACGGAAATCAGCCCCAGCATTTT.

This clone was seen a single time. This rearrangement joins TRBV11-3 to TRBJ2-1, with 10 positions matching TRBD1. This CDR3 has 14 amino acids. The trim removed 6 bases at V and 6 bases at J, leaving 5 bases unmatched. Germline values: CDR1 SGHNT, CDR2 YENEEA. DNA of the CDR3: TGTGCCAGCAGTTCTTGGACAGGGGGCAATGAGCAGTTCTTC. Translation: CASSSWTGGNEQFF.

This chain connects TRBV6-4 to TRBJ2-1, with 7 positions matching TRBD2. CDR1 and CDR2 (germline): MRHNA, SNTAGT. The CDR3 has 15 residues. The J segment lost 9 bases and the V segment lost 3 bases, leaving 11 bases of the junction unmatched. The CDR3 nucleotides are TGTGCCAGCAGTGAAGGAAGAGCCGGGGGGAGTGAGCAGTTCTTC. Its translation is CASSEGRAGGSEQFF.

This sequence joins TRBV12-3 or TRBV12-4 and TRBJ2-7; weak D call: TRBD2 (5 bases). The V gene lost 6 bases and the J gene lost 3 bases, with 12 bases spanning the gap. The CDR3 covers 13 residues. This CDR3 reads CASSWTLDYEQYF. The CDR3 DNA is TGTGCCAGCAGCTGGACTCTCGACTACGAGCAGTACTTC.

This clone was recorded only once. This chain uses TRBV27 with TRBJ2-1; possible D gene TRBD1, 6 bases. Germline assignment: CDR1 MNHEY and CDR2 SMNVEV (reference sequence). Trimming took off 2 bases at V and 8 bases at J, with 10 bases between the two ends. CDR3 length equals 13 residues. The chain's CDR3 is CASSLAQGYEQFF. The CDR3 DNA is TGTGCCAGCAGTTTAGCACAGGGCTATGAGCAGTTCTTC.

V gene TRBV5-1 combines with J gene TRBJ2-6; perhaps TRBD1 as D (5 bases). The CDR3 totals 15 residues. Germline V gives CDR1 SGHRS, CDR2 YFSETQ. Trimming shortened V by 9 bases and J by 1 base, and 14 bases separated the two germline ends. The CDR3 sequence: CATQKGVSGANVLTF. The CDR3 DNA sequence: TGCGCCACCCAGAAAGGGGTATCTGGGGCCAACGTCCTGACTTTC.

V usage is TRBV2 and J usage is TRBJ2-2; 7 nucleotides agree with TRBD1. This CDR3 comprises 16 residues. The germline V gene encodes CDR1 SNHLY and CDR2 FYNNEI. V shed 7 bases, J shed 5 bases, and the junction held 13 bases outside the gene matches. CDR3 bases: TGTGCCAGCACCCTGGAACAGGGGCCGCGGACCGGGGAGCTGTTTTTT. It is translated as CASTLEQGPRTGELFF.

The count of this clone is one. The V gene is TRBV5-1, the J gene TRBJ1-5; 11 nucleotides line up with TRBD1. Trimming removed 0 bases from V and 5 bases from J; junction bases left unmatched: 4. Germline V CDR1 and CDR2: SGHRS, YFSETQ. The CDR3 is made up of 16 amino acids. The CDR3 coding sequence is TGCGCCAGCAGCTTGGGAGGGACAGGGGGTTATCAGCCCCAGCATTTT. Protein product: CASSLGGTGGYQPQHF.

This clone was detected only a few times. The genes are TRBV5-1 and TRBJ2-7; 11 bases align to TRBD1. Germline V gene sequence: CDR1 SGHRS, CDR2 YFSETQ. The V segment lost 3 bases and the J segment 4 bases; nucleotides outside the gene matches: 3. The CDR3 contains 14 residues. CDR3 DNA sequence: TGCGCCAGCAGCTGGGGGACAGGGGGGTACGAGCAGTACTTC. It is translated as CASSWGTGGYEQYF.

CDR3: CASSPLELAGVETQYF. In nucleotides, the CDR3 is TGTGCCAGCAGTCCCCTAGAACTAGCGGGGGTAGAGACCCAGTACTTC. V gene TRBV2 combines with J gene TRBJ2-5; 11 nucleotides match TRBD2. CDR3 length: 16 residues. V gave up 5 bases and J gave up 4 bases; unmatched junction bases: 9. The germline gives CDR1 SNHLY, CDR2 FYNNEI.

The rearrangement uses TRBV19 and TRBJ2-5; 13 bases are a match to TRBD2. After removal of 3 bases from V and 5 bases from J, the junction contained 3 bases not matched to a gene. Germline assignment: CDR1 LNHDA and CDR2 SQIVND (reference sequence). CDR3 length equals 15 residues. In DNA, the CDR3 is TGTGCCAGTAGTATCGGGACTAGCGGGGACGAGACCCAGTACTTC. It specifies CASSIGTSGDETQYF.

The chain carries TRBV5-6 and TRBJ1-2; D remains unclear. This CDR3 has 17 amino acids. Trimming removed 0 bases from V and 5 bases from J, with 20 bases in between. CDR1 and CDR2 from the germline V gene are SGHDT and YYEEEE. The CDR3 is CASSLGLGRARAYGYTF. The CDR3 DNA follows: TGTGCCAGCAGCTTGGGTCTTGGCAGAGCTAGAGCATATGGCTACACCTTC.